In this sample, the clone carrying this T cell receptor beta chain is medium-sized (0.01 to 0.1%). The target antigen is unknown. A unique molecular identifier was attached to every TCR cDNA molecule. TCRdb ran MiXCR on the 5' RACE reads and lists one entry per CDR3 protein. The sample consists of 5,500 to 9,000 distinct CDR3 sequences, roughly 15% of them appearing once. This sample was taken from a study of spatial heterogeneity in lung cancer. Per germline, CDR1 LGHDT and CDR2 YNNKEL (reference sequence). Trimming shortened V by 1 base and J by 1 base, and 10 bases separated the two germline ends. The CDR3 contains 15 residues. The study, taken as a whole, reports: Higher tumor mutation counts went along with higher counts of expanded intratumoral alpha and beta TCRs.

Sample time point: sample taken at primary tumor resection. Material for sequencing was whole RNA from tumor, nontumor lung or frozen PBMC, left unsorted. The rearrangement links TRBV3-1 to TRBJ1-1; D remains ambiguous. This material consisted of lung tumor tissue, taken at surgery. The source of this sequence is a male donor with early-stage non-small cell lung cancer. The CDR3 region has the DNA TGTGCCAGCAGCCAAGGCGTTGTCAAGAACACTGAAGCTTTCTTT. This codes for CASSQGVVKNTEAFF.